A single sample is the source of the 16 T cell receptor beta chains below, sequenced in a study of blood T cell repertoires in COVID-19. Clones were sequenced by immunoSEQ multiplex PCR, and TCRdb holds only the in-frame ones, with some missing. The sample comprises approximately 170,000 clones, just under 90% of which are singletons, and roughly 3.6% rests with the top ten. Sequencing used peripheral blood. These receptors were collected from a man younger than 30 with active or convalescent COVID-19.

V is TRBV2 and J is TRBJ2-7, with 11 bases that match TRBD2. Trimming at V came to 4 bases and at J to 9 bases, leaving 11 bases not matched to a gene. The CDR3 contains 15 residues. CDR1 is SNHLY and CDR2 is FYNNEI in the germline V gene. CDR3 bases: TGTGCCAGCAGTGGGCCGGGTAGCGGGAGGGCTAGGCAGTACTTC. It encodes CASSGPGSGRARQYF.

This sequence joins TRBV7-9 and TRBJ1-1, with 7 bases aligning to TRBD1. CDR1 is SEHNR, CDR2 FQNEAQ, per germline (reference sequence). V shed 0 bases and J 4 bases; nucleotides not matched to a gene: 5. CDR3 length equals 15 residues. CDR3 protein: CASSLAMGQSTEAFF. DNA of the CDR3: TGTGCCAGCAGCTTAGCGATGGGACAGAGCACTGAAGCTTTCTTT.

This clone was seen a handful of times. The J gene is TRBJ1-1, the V gene TRBV5-1, with D perhaps matching TRBD1 (6 bases). Germline V CDR1 and CDR2: SGHRS, YFSETQ. V shed 4 bases and J shed 0 bases, with 13 bases lying between them. This CDR3 comprises 15 residues. This chain's CDR3 is CASSPGGALNTEAFF. The CDR3 nucleotides are TGCGCCAGCAGCCCGGGGGGGGCACTGAACACTGAAGCTTTCTTT.

The chain uses TRBV6-5 and TRBJ1-2, with D possibly being TRBD1 (5 bases). Trimming removed 6 bases at V and 0 bases at J, with 14 bases between. The CDR3 is 15 amino acids. From germline, CDR1 is MNHEY and CDR2 SVGAGI. The chain's CDR3 is CASSRATGSNYGYTF. The CDR3 bases are TGTGCCAGCAGCCGAGCAACAGGCTCTAACTATGGCTACACCTTC.

The chain uses TRBV30 and TRBJ2-1, with a possible D match to TRBD2 (6 bases). Trimming stripped 2 bases from V and 7 bases from J, with 15 bases between. CDR3 length: 14 residues. Germline-derived CDR1 and CDR2 are GTSNPN and SVGIG (reference sequence). The CDR3 nucleotides are TGTGCCTGGAGTATATCGGGAGCTGGGAATGAGCAGTTCTTC. It specifies CAWSISGAGNEQFF.

This sequence joins TRBV27 and TRBJ1-2; 8 nucleotides match TRBD1. The CDR3 spans 17 residues. Germline V gene data show CDR1 as MNHEY and CDR2 as SMNVEV (reference sequence). V gave up 5 bases and J gave up 1 base; unmatched junction bases: 12. The CDR3 DNA reads TGTGCCAGCAGTCAGAGCCCCAACAGGGGGGATAACTATGGCTACACCTTC. Translating it yields CASSQSPNRGDNYGYTF.

J is TRBJ2-7 and V is TRBV5-6, with D tentatively TRBD1 (6 bases). This CDR3 is 14 amino acids long. CDR1 is SGHDT and CDR2 is YYEEEE in the germline V gene. Trimming removed 4 bases from V and 7 bases from J, with 18 bases in between. CDR3 residues: CASSTDSRHLEQYF. The DNA of the CDR3 is TGTGCCAGCAGCACGGACAGTCGCCACCTGGAGCAGTACTTC.

The genes are TRBV6-4 and TRBJ1-2, with D possibly TRBD1 on 5 matching bases. In germline, CDR1 is MRHNA, CDR2 SNTAGT. This CDR3 has 13 amino acids. V lost 5 bases, J lost 3 bases, and 10 bases lay in between. As DNA, the CDR3 is TGTGCCAGCAGTAGACAGCGATACTATGGCTACACCTTC. Residues: CASSRQRYYGYTF.

This clone was seen a single time. CDR3 nucleotides: TGTGCCAGCAGCTTAGGATTAGCGGGGGAAGGAGATACGCAGTATTTT. Amino acid sequence: CASSLGLAGEGDTQYF. The chain joins TRBV7-2 to TRBJ2-3, with 9 bases identical to TRBD2. The CDR3 runs 16 residues. V lost 1 base and J lost 5; bases outside the gene matches: 7. Looked up from germline, CDR1 is SGHTA and CDR2 is FQGNSA.

The chain combines TRBV5-5 with TRBJ1-2, with TRBD1 identical over 9 bases. CDR1 SGHKS and CDR2 YYEKEE come from the germline V gene (reference sequence). V gave up 0 bases and J gave up 5 bases; unmatched junction bases: 8. The CDR3 is made up of 16 amino acids. This CDR3 is CASSLGGTGYRYGYTF. In DNA, the CDR3 is TGTGCCAGCAGCTTGGGTGGGACAGGGTATAGGTATGGCTACACCTTC.

The chain recombines TRBV5-1 with TRBJ2-2, with 7 positions matching TRBD1. The J segment lost 3 bases and the V segment lost 1 base, leaving 3 bases of the junction unmatched. This CDR3 spans 15 amino acids. Germline loops: CDR1 SGHRS, CDR2 YFSETQ. The CDR3 protein is CASSLTGEHTGELFF. The CDR3 DNA reads TGCGCCAGCAGCTTGACAGGGGAGCACACCGGGGAGCTGTTTTTT.

Comments on this clone: A read error may account for a junction end that differs from germline. The genes are TRBV7-7 and TRBJ2-4, with D perhaps matching TRBD2 (6 bases). The CDR3 runs to 18 residues. Germline V gene sequence: CDR1 SSHAT, CDR2 FNYEAQ (reference sequence). CDR3: CASSLVLAAGTAKNIQYF. The CDR3 DNA sequence: TGTGCTAGCAGCTTAGTATTGGCGGCAGGGACTGCCAAAAACATTCAGTACTTC.

The genes are TRBV3-1 (or the pseudogene TRBV3-2) and TRBJ1-4; TRBD1 is a possible D gene (5 bases). The germline V gene has CDR1 LGHDT and CDR2 YNNKEL (reference sequence). The CDR3 is 14 residues long. V was cut by 4 bases and J by 4 bases, with 10 bases left in between. The CDR3 DNA follows: TGTGCCAGCAGCCTTAGGGGCAGTAATGAAAAACTGTTTTTT. This codes for CASSLRGSNEKLFF.

The chain employs TRBV9 and TRBJ2-3; TRBD2 matches at 7 bases. After removal of 7 bases from V and 4 bases from J, the junction contained 12 bases not matched to a gene. The CDR3 consists of 15 residues. CDR1 is SGDLS and CDR2 is YYNGEE in the germline V gene. CDR3 sequence reads: CASGGGRAVADTQYF. The CDR3 DNA follows: TGTGCCAGCGGAGGAGGGAGGGCCGTCGCAGATACGCAGTATTTT.

V usage is TRBV7-6 and J usage is TRBJ2-7, with D uncertain. The CDR3 has 15 amino acids. V lost 1 base to trimming and J lost 2 bases, with 12 bases between them. CDR1 SGHVS and CDR2 FNYEAQ come from the germline V gene. The CDR3 is CASSLGYDGAYEQYF. The CDR3 DNA is TGTGCCAGCAGCTTAGGTTATGACGGAGCCTACGAGCAGTACTTC.

The chain uses TRBV4-3 and TRBJ2-3; a possible D gene is TRBD2 (7 bases). The CDR3 runs 17 residues. Trimming left V 1 base short and J 3 bases short, with 17 bases between. Germline V gene lookup returns CDR1 LGHNA and CDR2 YSLEER. DNA of the CDR3: TGCGCCAGCAGCCAAGGGTCCGGGGGGCGTTTTACAGATACGCAGTATTTT. Translated: CASSQGSGGRFTDTQYF.